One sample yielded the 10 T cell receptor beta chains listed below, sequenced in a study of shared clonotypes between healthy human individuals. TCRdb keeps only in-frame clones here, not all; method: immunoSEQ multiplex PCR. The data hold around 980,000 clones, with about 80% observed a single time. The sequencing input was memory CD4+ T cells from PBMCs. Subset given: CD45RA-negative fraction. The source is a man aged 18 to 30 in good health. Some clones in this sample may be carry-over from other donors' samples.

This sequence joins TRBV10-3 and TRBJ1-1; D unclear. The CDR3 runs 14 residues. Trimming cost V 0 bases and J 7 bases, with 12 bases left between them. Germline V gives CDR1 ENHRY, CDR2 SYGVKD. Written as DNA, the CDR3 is TGTGCCATCAGTGAGTCGATAGTTTATCTTGAAGCTTTCTTT. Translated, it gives CAISESIVYLEAFF.

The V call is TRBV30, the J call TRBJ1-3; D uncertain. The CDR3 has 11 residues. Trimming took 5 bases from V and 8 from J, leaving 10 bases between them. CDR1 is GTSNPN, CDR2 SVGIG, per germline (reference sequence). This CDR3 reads CAWAEPDTIYF. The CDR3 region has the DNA TGTGCCTGGGCCGAACCGGACACCATATATTTT. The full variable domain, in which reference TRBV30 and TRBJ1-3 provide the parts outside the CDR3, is SQTIHQWPATLVQPVGSPLSLECTVEGTSNPNLYWYRQAAGRGLQLLFYSVGIGQISSEVPQNLSASRPQDRQFILSSKKLLLSDSGFYLCAWAEPDTIYFGEGSWLTVV.

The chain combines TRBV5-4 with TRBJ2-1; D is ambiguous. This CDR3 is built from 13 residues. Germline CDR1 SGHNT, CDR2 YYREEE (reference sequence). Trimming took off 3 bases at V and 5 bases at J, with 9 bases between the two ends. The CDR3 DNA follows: TGTGCCAGCAGCTGGAAGAGTAACAATGAGCAGTTCTTC. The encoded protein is CASSWKSNNEQFF.

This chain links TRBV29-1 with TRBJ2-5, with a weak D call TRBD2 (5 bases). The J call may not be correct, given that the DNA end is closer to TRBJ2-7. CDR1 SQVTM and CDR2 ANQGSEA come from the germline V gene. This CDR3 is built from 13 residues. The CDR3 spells CSVDFGVGYEQYF. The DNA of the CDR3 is TGCAGCGTTGATTTCGGGGTCGGCTACGAGCAGTACTTC.

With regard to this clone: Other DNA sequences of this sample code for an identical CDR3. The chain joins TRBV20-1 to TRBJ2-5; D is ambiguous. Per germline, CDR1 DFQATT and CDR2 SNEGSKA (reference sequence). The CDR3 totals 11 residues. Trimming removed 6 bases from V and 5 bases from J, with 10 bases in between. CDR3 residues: CSASGRETQYF. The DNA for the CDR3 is TGCAGTGCCTCGGGTAGGGAGACCCAGTACTTC.

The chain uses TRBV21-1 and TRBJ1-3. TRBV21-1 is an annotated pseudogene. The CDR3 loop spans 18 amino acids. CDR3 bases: TGTGCCAGCAGCAAAGGGGGGGGACAACGAAGCTCTGGAAACACCATATATTTT. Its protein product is CASSKGGGQRSSGNTIYF.

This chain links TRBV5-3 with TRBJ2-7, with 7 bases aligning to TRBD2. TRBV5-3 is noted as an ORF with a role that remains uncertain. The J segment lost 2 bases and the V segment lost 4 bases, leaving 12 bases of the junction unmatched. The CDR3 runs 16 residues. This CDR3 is CARSNLQWGGAYEQYF. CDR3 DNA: TGTGCCAGAAGCAATCTCCAATGGGGGGGTGCCTACGAGCAGTACTTC.

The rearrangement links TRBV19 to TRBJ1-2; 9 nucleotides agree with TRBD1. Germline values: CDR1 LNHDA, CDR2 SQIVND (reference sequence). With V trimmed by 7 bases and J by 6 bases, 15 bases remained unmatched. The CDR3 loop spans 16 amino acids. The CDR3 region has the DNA TGTGCCAGTACCAAGGGAGTGCCGGGACAGGGAAATGGCTACACCTTC. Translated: CASTKGVPGQGNGYTF. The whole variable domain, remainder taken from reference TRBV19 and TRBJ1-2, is DGGITQSPKYLFRKEGQNVTLSCEQNLNHDAMYWYRQDPGQGLRLIYYSQIVNDFQKGDIAEGYSVSREKKESFPLTVTSAQKNPTAFYLCASTKGVPGQGNGYTFGSGTRLTVV.

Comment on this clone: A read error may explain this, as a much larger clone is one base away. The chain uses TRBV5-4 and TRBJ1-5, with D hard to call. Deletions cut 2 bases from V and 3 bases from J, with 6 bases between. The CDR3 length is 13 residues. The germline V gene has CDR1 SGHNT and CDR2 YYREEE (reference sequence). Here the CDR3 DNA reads TGTGCCAGCAGCTTTGGACCCAATCAGCCCCAGCATTTT. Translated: CASSFGPNQPQHF.

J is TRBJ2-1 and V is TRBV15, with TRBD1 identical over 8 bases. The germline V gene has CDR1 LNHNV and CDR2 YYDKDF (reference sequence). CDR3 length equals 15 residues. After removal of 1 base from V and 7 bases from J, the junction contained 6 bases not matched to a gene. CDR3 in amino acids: CATSRGQGLKNEQFF. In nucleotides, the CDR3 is TGTGCCACCAGCAGAGGACAGGGGCTTAAAAATGAGCAGTTCTTC.